Presented here are 19 T cell receptor beta chains from one specimen sequenced in a study of OX40 agonist ivuxolimab in advanced cancers. The protocol was immunoSEQ multiplex PCR, while the TCRdb copy is restricted to in-frame clones and leaves out a portion. The profile shows approximately 50,000 clones, nearly 85% of them singletons. This sample comprised CD4+ or CD8+ T cells sorted from blood, obtained in a trial of the OX40 agonist ivuxolimab. The receptors were sampled from an adult with an advanced solid tumor such as melanoma, head and neck, liver or kidney cancer.

This sequence joins TRBV11-2 and TRBJ2-5; the D gene is possibly TRBD2 (6 bases). This CDR3 spans 14 amino acids. Trimming shortened V by 8 bases and J by 0 bases, and 13 bases separated the two germline ends. The germline V gene encodes CDR1 SGHAT and CDR2 FQNNGV. The CDR3: CASLPREYQETQYF. CDR3 bases: TGTGCCAGCCTCCCCCGGGAGTACCAAGAGACCCAGTACTTC.

V usage is TRBV10-3 and J usage is TRBJ1-6, with D hard to call. V dropped 4 bases and J dropped 9 bases, with 13 bases sitting between them. This CDR3 is 14 amino acids long. The germline V gene encodes CDR1 ENHRY and CDR2 SYGVKD. For the CDR3, the DNA is TGTGCCATCAGTGGAAAAGGCCCGGGTTCACCCCTCCACTTT. Translating it yields CAISGKGPGSPLHF.

The rearrangement uses TRBV11-3 and TRBJ1-5; the D gene is possibly TRBD1 (5 bases). CDR1 and CDR2 from the germline V gene are SGHNT and YENEEA. The CDR3 covers 15 residues. The V end was cut by 0 bases, the J end by 3 bases, with 9 bases between. CDR3 protein: CASSLDGGSNQPQHF. The CDR3 DNA reads as TGTGCCAGCAGCTTAGATGGGGGGTCCAATCAGCCCCAGCATTTT.

This sequence joins TRBV7-3 and TRBJ1-5, with unresolved D. Germline V gives CDR1 SGHTA, CDR2 FQGTGA. There are 15 residues in the CDR3. The germline V and J ends were trimmed by 2 bases and 5 bases, with 13 bases remaining between them. The chain's CDR3 is CASSLSVTKDQPQHF. CDR3 DNA: TGTGCCAGCAGCTTATCGGTGACGAAGGATCAGCCCCAGCATTTT.

The rearrangement joins TRBV6-1 to TRBJ1-4; the D gene is possibly TRBD1 (6 bases). Trimming took off 4 bases at V and 4 bases at J, with 10 bases between the two ends. The CDR3 totals 14 residues. Germline loops: CDR1 MNHNS, CDR2 SASEGT. For the CDR3, the DNA is TGTGCCAGCAGTGGCGGGACATATAATGAAAAACTGTTTTTT. It specifies CASSGGTYNEKLFF.

This clone was detected once. CDR3 DNA: TGTGCCAGCACACAGCAGGGTACCGGGGAGCTGTTTTTT. It specifies CASTQQGTGELFF. This chain connects TRBV28 to TRBJ2-2; possible D gene TRBD1, 5 bases. The germline gives CDR1 MDHEN, CDR2 SYDVKM. Trimming took off 7 bases at V and 5 bases at J, with 11 bases between the two ends. This CDR3 comprises 13 residues.

The chain employs TRBV19 and TRBJ2-5; 9 bases align to TRBD1. V dropped 5 bases and J dropped 2; count of bases not matched to a gene: 0. In germline, CDR1 is LNHDA, CDR2 SQIVND (reference sequence). There are 13 residues in the CDR3. The CDR3 DNA follows: TGTGCCAGTAGTGACAGGGGGCAAGAGACCCAGTACTTC. As protein: CASSDRGQETQYF. Full variable domain (rest looked up from reference TRBV19 and TRBJ2-5): DGGITQSPKYLFRKEGQNVTLSCEQNLNHDAMYWYRQDPGQGLRLIYYSQIVNDFQKGDIAEGYSVSREKKESFPLTVTSAQKNPTAFYLCASSDRGQETQYFGPGTRLLVL.

This chain uses TRBV28 with TRBJ2-7; TRBD1 is a possible D gene (6 bases). The CDR3 loop spans 15 amino acids. The germline CDR1 and CDR2 sequences are MDHEN and SYDVKM. V lost 4 bases to trimming and J lost 2 bases, with 15 bases between them. CDR3 in DNA: TGTGCCAGCAGTTCGACAGGCCAATCGACCTACGAGCAGTACTTC. Its protein product is CASSSTGQSTYEQYF.

This sequence joins TRBV7-2 and TRBJ2-5; D unclear. CDR3 size: 16 residues. Between the trimmed V and J ends, which lost 5 bases and 4 bases, there was a span of 20 bases. Germline-derived CDR1 and CDR2 are SGHTA and FQGNSA. The DNA for the CDR3 is TGTGCCAGCAGCCCCCAATTTCGGGCGAAACTAGAGACCCAGTACTTC. It translates to CASSPQFRAKLETQYF.

The chain uses TRBV19 and TRBJ1-2, with TRBD1 matching over 9 bases. V trimming: 6 bases; J trimming: 1 base; junction bases outside the gene matches: 9. The CDR3 contains 16 residues. Germline-derived CDR1 and CDR2 are LNHDA and SQIVND (reference sequence). The CDR3 sequence: CASSRDTGGVNYGYTF. The CDR3 DNA reads TGTGCCAGTAGCAGAGACACAGGGGGCGTTAACTATGGCTACACCTTC.

The gene calls are TRBV7-3 and TRBJ2-6; TRBD1 might be the D (6 bases). This CDR3 has 16 residues. Germline-derived CDR1 and CDR2 are SGHTA and FQGTGA. The germline V and J ends were trimmed by 5 bases and 3 bases, with 14 bases remaining between them. The CDR3 DNA follows: TGTGCCAGCAGCACACTGCAGGGGTATGGGGCCAACGTCCTGACTTTC. Its translation: CASSTLQGYGANVLTF.

The chain is built from TRBV7-9 and TRBJ2-3; the match to TRBD2 covers 13 bases. After removal of 10 bases from V and 4 bases from J, the junction contained 5 bases not matched to a gene. There are 14 residues in the CDR3. Per germline, CDR1 SEHNR and CDR2 FQNEAQ (reference sequence). The CDR3 bases are TGTGCCATCACTAGCGGGGGGGCCCCAGATACGCAGTATTTT. The encoded protein is CAITSGGAPDTQYF.

In its sample, this clone was seen a few times. This sequence joins TRBV11-3 and TRBJ1-6; D is undetermined. Trimming took 0 bases from V and 7 from J, leaving 7 bases between them. The germline gives CDR1 SGHNT, CDR2 YENEEA. The CDR3 has 14 amino acids. This chain's CDR3 is CASSLDGANSPLHF. The CDR3 DNA reads as TGTGCCAGCAGCTTAGACGGTGCGAATTCACCCCTCCACTTT.

J is TRBJ2-7 and V is TRBV2; 9 nucleotides match TRBD1. V was pared by 6 bases and J by 2 bases, with 2 bases of the junction left unmatched. The CDR3 covers 13 residues. Germline loops: CDR1 SNHLY, CDR2 FYNNEI. CDR3 residues: CASRGTGTYEQYF. The CDR3 DNA reads as TGTGCCAGCAGGGGGACAGGGACCTACGAGCAGTACTTC.

This chain connects TRBV6-1 to TRBJ2-7, with D unresolved. Germline CDR1 and CDR2: MNHNS and SASEGT. This CDR3 is built from 13 residues. Trimming cost V 7 bases and J 0 bases, with 10 bases left between them. The CDR3 spells CASTKESSYEQYF. CDR3 DNA sequence: TGTGCCAGCACGAAGGAGAGCTCCTACGAGCAGTACTTC.

The V call is TRBV18, the J call TRBJ1-1, with D possibly being TRBD1 (6 bases). Germline V gene data show CDR1 as KGHSH and CDR2 as LQKENI. The CDR3 loop spans 16 amino acids. With 0 bases removed from V and 3 bases from J, the gap between germline ends came to 14 bases. The CDR3 loop is CASSPPQGRVYTEAFF. CDR3 coding DNA: TGTGCCAGCTCACCACCGCAGGGGCGCGTGTACACTGAAGCTTTCTTT.

The chain recombines TRBV11-3 with TRBJ1-1; D unresolved. Trimming left V 3 bases short and J 7 bases short, with 15 bases between. Germline V gene data show CDR1 as SGHNT and CDR2 as YENEEA. The CDR3 loop spans 14 amino acids. CDR3 in amino acids: CASSFSDGWNEAFF. CDR3 nucleotide sequence: TGTGCCAGCAGCTTTTCTGACGGATGGAATGAAGCTTTCTTT.

The chain employs TRBV28 and TRBJ1-2, with D possibly matching TRBD1 (5 bases). Germline CDR1 is MDHEN and CDR2 is SYDVKM. The CDR3 contains 14 residues. Trimming pared 7 bases from V and 3 bases from J, leaving 15 bases between. Written as DNA, the CDR3 is TGTGCCAGCATGGGGGTGAATTACCACTATGGCTACACCTTC. It specifies CASMGVNYHYGYTF.

V usage is TRBV27 and J usage is TRBJ1-5; D call uncertain. The V end was cut by 5 bases, the J end by 11 bases, with 19 bases between. The CDR3 spans 14 residues. Germline values: CDR1 MNHEY, CDR2 SMNVEV (reference sequence). CDR3 sequence: CASSQRWTEEAQHF. As DNA, the CDR3 is TGTGCCAGCAGTCAACGATGGACGGAGGAGGCCCAGCATTTT.